This TCR beta chain originates from a study of blood T cell repertoires in COVID-19. For the study at large: Italy, Spain and the United States were the sources of the convalescent and acute COVID-19 samples. In each case, the material was cDNA or gDNA derived from T cells, B-cell-depleted T cells, or PBMCs.

CDR1 is SGHDT, CDR2 YYEEEE, per germline. This CDR3 has 14 residues. V was shortened by 0 bases and J by 7 bases, with 11 bases between the two germline ends. As originally analysed: Reference gene primer amplification gave estimated nucleated cell counts. Produced via immunoSEQ multiplex PCR; TCRdb's table is partial and in-frame only. That table supplies the V and J calls and clone size; D and trimming were determined from the DNA. This table has 150,000 to 200,000 clones, under 90% appearing once. The chain combines TRBV5-6 with TRBJ1-5, with D possibly TRBD1 on 5 matching bases. Input material: peripheral blood. The sequence came from an elderly woman with acute or convalescent COVID-19. The CDR3 spells CASSLAGGVQPQHF. The DNA of the CDR3 is TGTGCCAGCAGCTTGGCCGGGGGGGTCCAGCCCCAGCATTTT.